Included here is one T cell receptor beta chain sequence, with context. Its antigen is undetermined. The V gene lost 1 base and the J gene lost 2 bases, with 4 bases spanning the gap. The CDR3 is 13 residues long. CDR1 is SGHVS and CDR2 is FNYEAQ in the germline V gene. This specimen belongs to a study of CD8+CD57+ T cells in acquired aplastic anemia. Overall study context: Sorted cells (CD4+ and CD8+) yielded DNA amounts that averaged roughly 3.5 ug. General study findings and limits: Patient and control CD8+ Simpson's diversity was not significantly different.

Genomic DNA, serving as template, underwent TCR beta VDJ and CDR3 profiling. TCRdb called the reads again in MiXCR, with one record for every CDR3 protein. The sample has about 180,000 distinct CDR3 sequences, 40% to 50% seen once. It was patients with CD8+CD57+ cell expansion by flow cytometry who were chosen for sequencing. By the time of blood sampling, patients had still received no therapy. The receptor was derived from a human donor with aplastic anemia. Sequenced material: sorted CD4+, CD8+, or CD8+CD57+ T cells (not recorded which) from PBMCs. The chain is built from TRBV7-6 and TRBJ2-3, with no clear D. The CDR3 spells CASSLENTDTQYF. The CDR3, as DNA: TGTGCCAGCAGCTTAGAAAACACAGATACGCAGTATTTT.